This TCR beta chain was recorded in a study of shared T cell receptors in the human thymus. V gave up 3 bases and J gave up 4 bases; unmatched junction bases: 7. Germline lookup yields CDR1 MRHNA and CDR2 SNTAGT. The CDR3 length is 16 residues. Here immunoSEQ multiplex PCR was the method, and the copy in TCRdb shows in-frame clones only, minus some. The data show 700,000 or so clones, 70% to 90% seen once. These records were also assigned to another study, of human thymus T cells. From that report: Infants served as donors; they were healthy and Finnish and were having corrective surgery for congenital heart defects. The source of the thymus tissue was resections taken during corrective heart surgery. Related research found strongly overlapping thymic repertoires in unrelated individuals.

The sequenced sample consisted of thymocytes. The TCR sequence derives from a girl less than two years old with a congenital heart defect. This sequence joins TRBV6-4 and TRBJ2-1, with 9 nucleotides matching TRBD2. As DNA, the CDR3 is TGTGCCAGCAGTGAGGGGGGTAGCGGGGGATACAATGAGCAGTTCTTC. The encoded protein is CASSEGGSGGYNEQFF.